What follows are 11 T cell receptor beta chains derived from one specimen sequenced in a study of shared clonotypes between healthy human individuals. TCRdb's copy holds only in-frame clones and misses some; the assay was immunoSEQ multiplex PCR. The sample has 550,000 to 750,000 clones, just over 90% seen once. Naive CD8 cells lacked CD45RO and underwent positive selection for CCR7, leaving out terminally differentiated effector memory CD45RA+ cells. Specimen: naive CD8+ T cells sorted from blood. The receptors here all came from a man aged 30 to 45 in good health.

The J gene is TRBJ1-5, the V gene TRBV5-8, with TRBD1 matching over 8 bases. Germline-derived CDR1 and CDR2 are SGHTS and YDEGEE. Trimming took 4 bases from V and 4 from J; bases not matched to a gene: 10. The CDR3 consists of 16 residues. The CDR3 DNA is TGTGCCAGCAGCCCAGAGACAGGGGTACGGAATCAGCCCCAGCATTTT. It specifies CASSPETGVRNQPQHF.

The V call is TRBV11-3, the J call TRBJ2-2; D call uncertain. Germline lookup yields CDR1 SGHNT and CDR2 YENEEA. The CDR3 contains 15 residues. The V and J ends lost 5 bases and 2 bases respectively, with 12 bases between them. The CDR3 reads CASSLSEENTGELFF. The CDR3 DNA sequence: TGTGCCAGCAGCCTATCGGAAGAAAACACCGGGGAGCTGTTTTTT.

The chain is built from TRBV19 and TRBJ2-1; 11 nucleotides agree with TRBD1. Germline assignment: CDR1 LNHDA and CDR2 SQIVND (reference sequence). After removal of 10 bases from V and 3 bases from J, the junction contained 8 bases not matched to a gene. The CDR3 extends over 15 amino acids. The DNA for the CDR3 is TGTGCCACCACCCCCGGGACAGGGGGCTACAATGAGCAGTTCTTC. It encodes CATTPGTGGYNEQFF.

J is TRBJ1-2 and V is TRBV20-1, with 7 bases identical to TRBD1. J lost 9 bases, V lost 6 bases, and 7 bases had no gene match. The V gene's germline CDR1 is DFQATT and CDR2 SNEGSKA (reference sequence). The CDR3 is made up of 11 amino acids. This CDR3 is CSARQGLSYTF. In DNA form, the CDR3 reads TGCAGTGCCCGACAGGGTCTGAGCTACACCTTC.

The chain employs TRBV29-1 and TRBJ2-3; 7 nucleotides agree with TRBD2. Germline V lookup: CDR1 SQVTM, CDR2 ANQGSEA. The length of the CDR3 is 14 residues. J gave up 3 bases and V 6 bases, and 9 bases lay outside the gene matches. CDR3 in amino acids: CSVGLAERTDTQYF. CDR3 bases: TGCAGCGTGGGTCTAGCGGAACGGACAGATACGCAGTATTTT.

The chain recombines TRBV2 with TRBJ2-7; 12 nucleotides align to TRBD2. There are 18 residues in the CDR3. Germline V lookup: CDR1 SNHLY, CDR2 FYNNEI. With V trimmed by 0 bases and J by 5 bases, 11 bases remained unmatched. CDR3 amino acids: CASSEAPWTSGTSDEQYF. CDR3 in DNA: TGTGCCAGCAGTGAAGCGCCCTGGACTAGCGGGACATCCGACGAGCAGTACTTC.

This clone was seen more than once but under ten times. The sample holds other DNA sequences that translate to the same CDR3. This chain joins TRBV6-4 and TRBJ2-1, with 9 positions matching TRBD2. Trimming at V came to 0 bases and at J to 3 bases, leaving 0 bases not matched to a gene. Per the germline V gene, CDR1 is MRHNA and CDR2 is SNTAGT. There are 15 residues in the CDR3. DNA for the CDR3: TGTGCCAGCAGTGACTCGACTAGCGGCTACAATGAGCAGTTCTTC. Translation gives CASSDSTSGYNEQFF.

CDR3 DNA sequence: TGCGCCAGCAGTTTTACAGGTGGGAGGGCTAGCACAGATACGCAGTATTTT. This codes for CASSFTGGRASTDTQYF. This chain joins TRBV5-1 and TRBJ2-3; TRBD2 matches 7 bases. With V trimmed by 5 bases and J by 0 bases, 12 bases remained unmatched. The CDR3 sequence is 17 residues long. Germline CDR1 reads SGHRS; CDR2 reads YFSETQ.

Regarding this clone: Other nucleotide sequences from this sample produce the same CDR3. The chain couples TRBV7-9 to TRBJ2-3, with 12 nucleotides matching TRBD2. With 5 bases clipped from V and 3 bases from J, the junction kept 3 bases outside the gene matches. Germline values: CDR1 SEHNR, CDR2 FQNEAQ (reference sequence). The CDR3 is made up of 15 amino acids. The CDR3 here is CASSLGTSGTDTQYF. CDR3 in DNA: TGTGCCAGCAGCCTCGGGACTAGCGGGACAGATACGCAGTATTTT. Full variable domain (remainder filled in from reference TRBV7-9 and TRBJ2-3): DTGVSQNPRHKITKRGQNVTFRCDPISEHNRLYWYRQTLGQGPEFLTYFQNEAQLEKSRLLSDRFSAERPKGSFSTLEIQRTEQGDSAMYLCASSLGTSGTDTQYFGPGTRLTVL.

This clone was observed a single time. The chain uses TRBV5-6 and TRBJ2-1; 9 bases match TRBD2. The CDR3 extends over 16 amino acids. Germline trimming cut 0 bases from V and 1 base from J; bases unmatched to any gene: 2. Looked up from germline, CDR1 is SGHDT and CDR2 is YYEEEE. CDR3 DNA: TGTGCCAGCAGCTTGGGTGCGGGAGGGTCCTACAATGAGCAGTTCTTC. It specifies CASSLGAGGSYNEQFF.

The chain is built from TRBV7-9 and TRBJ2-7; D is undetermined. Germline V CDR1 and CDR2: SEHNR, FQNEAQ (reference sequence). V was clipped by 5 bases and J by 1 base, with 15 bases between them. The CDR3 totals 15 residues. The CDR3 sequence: CASSPPGRRSYEQYF. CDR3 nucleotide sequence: TGTGCCAGCAGCCCTCCGGGCAGGCGTTCCTACGAGCAGTACTTC.